This TCR beta chain comes out of a study of T cells after yellow fever vaccination. Study conclusions and caveats: Once the booster was given, most primary-vaccination clones reappeared, at approximately 97% for CD4 and 85% to 90% for CD8.

This clonotype was detected a few times. Its target is not known. Trimming took 7 bases from V and 3 from J; bases not matched to a gene: 3. There are 14 residues in the CDR3. TCRdb reanalysed the 5' RACE reads using MiXCR and keeps one entry per CDR3 protein. The table records 300,000 to 450,000 distinct CDR3 sequences, more than 5.5% of them present only once. The rearrangement links TRBV12-3 or TRBV12-4 to TRBJ2-5; TRBD2 matches at 12 bases. The sequencing used PBMCs, collected 5 days after the yellow fever booster vaccination. This receptor was taken from a young man who received the YFV17D yellow fever vaccine. The CDR3 region has the DNA TGTGCCAGCATGCCTAGCGGGAGGGAAGAGACCCAGTACTTC. It is translated as CASMPSGREETQYF.